The T cell receptor beta chain under discussion was sequenced for a study of cytomegalovirus exposure and HLA in healthy donors listed by TCRdb under 2017. Background on the whole study: In an earlier analysis of 587 of the donors, around 290 Gb of sequence data and some 100 million unique TCR beta sequences from roughly 190 million T cells were reported. Approximately 330 gigabases of sequencing data and approximately 91 million unique TCR sequences made up an early release that covered some 640 HLA-typed donors. Among the approximately 400 genotyped donors, approximately 77% belonged to the genetic ancestry cluster associated with self-reported Caucasian donors. The study aimed to test whether signatures of past pathogen exposure could be identified by cataloging public T cell receptors. The study used immunosequencing to profile the T cell repertoires of more than 650 subjects and linked those repertoires to cytomegalovirus serostatus. Besides the first cohort of roughly 700 subjects, a separate validation cohort made up of over 95 different subjects was used. To predict cytomegalovirus infection status, the study combined high-throughput TCR immunosequencing, statistical association of individual TCRs with disease status, and machine learning. To study patterns of TCR occurrence, a later analysis re-analyzed previously published TCR beta repertoires from hundreds of donors and added high-resolution HLA genotyping. Rather than using new phenotypic data, the later analysis identified candidate immune exposures from TCR beta sequences and from how often those sequences occurred across donors. To decide whether each TCR beta V gene segment behaved as functional or pseudogenic, an earlier analysis of some 600 of the donors relied on high-throughput TCR beta sequencing. Donor age, sex, ethnicity and CMV serostatus were collected together with the repertoire data. Genome-wide SNP genotypes for about three fifths of the 666 donors were used in a later genetic analysis, which treated that subset as a discovery cohort. Every discovery cohort repertoire had been produced on one sequencing platform. Both class I and class II loci were covered by HLA typing, at four-digit resolution. The number of donors typed differed by locus, with 629-630 for A, B, C, DRB1 and DQB1, around 500 for DQA1, 600 to 610 for DPA1, and some 440 for DPB1. Roughly five DR-DQ haplotypes were handled as single units for association and clustering, since linkage in the cohort was strong. On average, 235,054 unique TCR beta nucleotide sequences were sequenced per donor among 300 to 500 genotyped donors of the cohort, with roughly 19% of those sequences being non-productive.

The library came from the immunoSEQ multiplex PCR assay. A mixture of 60 forward primers for TCR Vbeta segments and 13 reverse primers for TCR Jbeta segments was used in the multiplex PCR. The CDR3 region of rearranged TCR beta genes was amplified from genomic DNA by a multiplex PCR assay. Amplified TCR beta libraries were sequenced as 87-base-pair reads on the Illumina HiSeq System. Concerning the study's data processing: A later analysis tallied approximately 87 million unique TCR beta chains across the 666 repertoires, and approximately 12 million of those chains were shared by two or more donors. A nearest-neighbor algorithm error-corrected the raw reads and collapsed the reads into unique sequences, merging closely related sequences to remove PCR and sequencing errors. V, D and J gene segments were assigned by aligning CDR3 sequences to IMGT reference sequences. For a sequence to be retained, at least a six-nucleotide match to both a V gene segment and a J gene segment was required. A rearrangement counted as productive if the CDR3 had no stop codons and remained in frame with V and J, and every other rearrangement counted as non-productive. Following IMGT convention, CDR3 was defined as the stretch from the second conserved V-encoded cysteine to the conserved J-encoded phenylalanine. Sequences without an unambiguous match to a single V gene segment were excluded from the earlier analysis of a few hundred of the donors. An earlier analysis of just under 600 of the donors called V segments functional above 56.7% productive rearrangements and segregating when the between-donor standard deviation exceeded 5%. A statistical classification framework was built to diagnose cytomegalovirus status from the catalog of TCR beta chain sequences. V and J gene assignment, in a later analysis, came from comparing TCR nucleotide sequences with IMGT/GENE-DB human TR gene sequences. In a later analysis, CDR3 sequences and most-parsimonious VDJ recombination scenarios were assigned using the TCRdist pipeline. In a later analysis, each TCR beta chain was defined by its CDR3 amino acid sequence together with its V-gene family, and reads lacking a unique V-gene family were excluded. A later analysis removed roughly 590 highly shared, low-generation-probability nucleotide sequences to deal with suspected cross-contamination and a sequencing artifact. In a later analysis, a clonal expansion index was calculated for each public chain from normalized within-repertoire ranks of inferred template counts. In a later analysis, generation probabilities were computed with a VDJ recombination model fitted to out-of-frame rearrangements, and the resulting probabilities were checked against IGoR. In a later analysis, TCR-TCR, TCR-HLA and TCR-CMV co-occurrence was scored with hypergeometric tests, and a repertoire-size bias correction was applied to TCR pairs. False discovery rates were estimated in a later analysis by permuting HLA or CMV assignments 20 times. In a later analysis, co-occurring TCRs were grouped using DBSCAN, and TCRdist sequence similarity was added for clustering within HLA-allele-positive subsets. For co-occurrence clustering, repertoires with fewer than 30,000 or more than 120,000 public chains were excluded, along with four to six repertoires with anomalous nucleotide sharing. Drawn from immuneACCESS, this table holds only the in-frame rearrangements with V and J called that TCRdb kept. Clones are partly lost; checked studies trace under half to an unresolved V gene and leave the rest unexplained. V, J and clone size are taken as reported in that table, and D and trimming were inferred from the DNA itself. The sample table lists tens of thousands of clones, about a tenth of them with a count of one. More than 20% of the sample lies in the top ten.

This clone has only a few counts. Its antigen remains unidentified. Base qualities are missing; no much larger clone stands one base away. General study outcomes and caveats: In a later genetic analysis, fewer N-insertions in productive TCRs were reported among donors in an Asian-associated ancestry cluster than the 666-donor mean. In an earlier analysis of some 500 of the donors, most TCR beta V segments were observed in productive rearrangements about 87% or about 30% of the time, broadly matching IMGT annotations. The presence/absence analyses assumed that sequencing depth was roughly uniform across donors, and that assumption may not be true. The classifier was reported to diagnose cytomegalovirus status with high specificity and sensitivity in both the original cohort and the validation cohort. In a later analysis, TCR association rates were found to vary across HLA loci, with the most associated TCRs seen for DRB1 alleles and the fewest for HLA-C alleles. In a later analysis, HLA-associated TCR beta chains showed more clonal expansion and lower generation probabilities than non-associated chains that were equally common. Because counts were too low, some 17 rarely observed V segments, including chromosome 9 orphons, were excluded from the earlier analysis of around 640 of the donors. The cohort was sequenced for TCR beta chains only, and without alpha or paired-chain data the features that could be detected were limited. While some public TCRs were present in many individuals, most TCR sequences turned up only very rarely across donors. When HLA alleles, especially DR and DQ, strongly co-occurred, attributing TCR associations to individual alleles was difficult. CMV serostatus was the only immune exposure information available for the cohort. A total of fewer than 200 TCR beta chains were listed by the study as associated with cytomegalovirus. Specific HLA alleles were associated with some 15,000 TCR beta sequences at a false discovery rate of 0.05 in a later analysis. The authors suggested that the approach could potentially be generalized to other disease states and immunological phenotypes. The sequencing pipeline was judged likely to have produced a cluster of highly shared sequence variants as a technical artifact. According to a later analysis, parvovirus B19, influenza, CMV and Epstein-Barr virus appeared linked to several top co-occurrence clusters. HLA typing was unavailable for some donors at each locus, so association tests used only the typed subset. According to a later analysis, most CMV-associated TCR beta chains appeared to be HLA-restricted, and the HLA associations seemed to be driven largely by CMV exposure. An association between a missense DCLRE1C variant and V-gene and J-gene trimming of TCR beta chains was found in a later genetic analysis and replicated in an independent cohort. In vitro tests confirmed that a few of the cytomegalovirus-associated TCR beta chains recognize cytomegalovirus antigens. Linkage disequilibrium might explain the correlated functional status among segregating V segments, but an unknown experimental factor could not be ruled out. Because the 87-base-pair reads could not distinguish some IMGT-functional V segments, including TRBV6-2 and TRBV6-3, those segments were excluded. A further reported finding was that TCR beta sequences accurately predicted the HLA-A and HLA-B alleles for most subjects in the first cohort.

The cohort consisted of 650 to 850 healthy bone marrow donors. At the time of sampling, every cohort member was nominally healthy, though immune exposures that went unrecorded were likely present. The donor was CMV seropositive and was included in the group of 250 to 350 seropositive cohort members. A peripheral blood sample was collected from each donor, and TCR beta sequencing was performed on peripheral blood mononuclear cells. The Qiagen DNeasy Blood Extraction Kit was used to extract genomic DNA from the blood cell samples. CDR3 length: 16 amino acids, cysteine to phenylalanine. Kept here is only the CDR3 DNA, which spans 48 bases and is read in frame from base 1. CDR1 and CDR2, per the germline V gene (reference sequence), are LNHDA and SQIVND. The V end gives up 3 bases and the J end 5 bases, leaving 9 bases in the junction not matched to a gene.

The sequence came from a man aged 55 to 70 in good health and CMV-seropositive. The chain links TRBV19 with TRBJ1-5; 8 central nucleotides agree with TRBD1. Source material: PBMCs. The nucleotide sequence reads TGTGCCAGTAGTATCCGACAGGGGCTCCCCCATCAGCCCCAGCATTTT. This is translated as CASSIRQGLPHQPQHF.